Listed below are T cell receptor beta chains from one sample, sequenced in a study of technical replicates of blood from a handful of donors. TCRdb's table, derived via immunoSEQ multiplex PCR, lists solely in-frame clones and lacks some. Of roughly 76,000 clones listed, 75% to 95% are singletons. Specimen: T cells isolated from PBMCs. Receptor source: a human donor in good health. Some clones in this sample may be carry-over from other donors' samples. Each CDR3 is given without its conserved first and last residue. The D gene is left open where the match is weak.

CDR3: ASSLDRSRGRWYGYT
D: TRBD1
V: TRBV11-3

CDR3: ATRTAPPSYGYT
D: .
V: TRBV19

CDR3: ASSPGTGSYEQY
D: TRBD1
V: TRBV7-7

CDR3: ATGTEGELF
D: TRBD1
V: TRBV27

CDR3: ASSDVTGQGTVGYT
D: TRBD1
V: TRBV10-2

CDR3: ASNRGSATEQF
D: TRBD2
V: TRBV19

CDR3: ASSYSLALGETQY
D: .
V: TRBV6-5

CDR3: AWSLGGQETQY
D: .
V: TRBV30

CDR3: SVPRYSGSGQETQY
D: TRBD2
V: TRBV29-1

CDR3: ASSQDGASCY
D: .
V: TRBV4-2

CDR3: SGLAGSYGYT
D: .
V: TRBV29-1

CDR3: SGQGWTEAF
D: .
V: TRBV20-1

CDR3: ASSFGGNTEAF
D: .
V: TRBV19

CDR3: ASSYGTSGNNEQF
D: TRBD2
V: TRBV6-5

CDR3: ASSQGGTVYEQY
D: .
V: TRBV4-2